What follows are 28 T cell receptor beta chains derived from one specimen sequenced in a study of tumor-infiltrating lymphocytes in primary liver carcinoma. TCR beta cDNA came from approximately 0.55 ug total RNA, primed with a constant-region primer. Employing slightly modified ARM-PCR, three nested multiplex PCR rounds were run, and these gave rise to the TCR beta libraries. Both of the initial two PCR rounds ran for roughly 11 cycles and employed TRBV1-TRBV30 forward primers alongside a C-beta reverse primer. TCRdb re-called the multiplex PCR reads through MiXCR, storing one row per CDR3 protein. The sample has around 100,000 distinct CDR3 sequences, more than 60% seen once. Both RNA and DNA were isolated together from around 20-30 mg of bulk tissue that had not been sorted. Material: liver tumor tissue from sampling region 5. The subset here: tumor region T5, tumor centre. These TCRs come from a woman aged 55-70 years with primary liver carcinoma and hepatitis B virus infection.

V and J are TRBV11-2 and TRBJ1-1; D call uncertain. The CDR3 sequence is 15 residues long. Trimming left V 7 bases short and J 3 bases short, with 18 bases between. Germline V gene sequence: CDR1 SGHAT, CDR2 FQNNGV. In DNA, the CDR3 is TGTGCCAGCACCTTTAGACAAGGCTGGTACACTGAAGCTTTCTTT. Its translation is CASTFRQGWYTEAFF. The entire variable domain, with the rest obtained from reference TRBV11-2 and TRBJ1-1, is as follows: EAGVAQSPRYKIIEKRQSVAFWCNPISGHATLYWYQQILGQGPKLLIQFQNNGVVDDSQLPKDRFSAERLKGVDSTLKIQPAKLEDSAVYLCASTFRQGWYTEAFFGQGTRLTVV.

Points on this clonotype: Its ends do not fully match the called genes, so a read error is possible. V and J are TRBV6-5 and TRBJ1-2; D unclear. CDR3 length equals 15 residues. Germline CDR1 is MNHEY and CDR2 is SVGAGI. DNA of the CDR3: TGTGCCAGCAGTTATATCGGGGTAGCTAACTATGGTTACACCTTC. Translating gives CASSYIGVANYGYTF.

The V call is TRBV11-2, the J call TRBJ2-2; D possibly corresponds to TRBD2 (6 bases). CDR3 length: 16 residues. Germline V gene data show CDR1 as SGHAT and CDR2 as FQNNGV. CDR3 nucleotides: TGTTCCGGCAGCTTTGGTACGGCTAGCGCAACCGGGGAGCTGTTTTTT. Amino acids: CSGSFGTASATGELFF.

As to this clonotype: This may stem from a read error, because a much larger clone lies one nucleotide away. This chain connects TRBV5-1 to TRBJ2-3; D gene unclear. This CDR3 comprises 15 residues. Germline assignment: CDR1 SGHRS and CDR2 YFSETQ. The CDR3 protein is CASSLVAIPTDTRYF. CDR3 DNA sequence: TGCGCCAGCAGCTTGGTTGCAATCCCCACAGATACGCGGTATTTT.

As regards this clonotype: This may stem from a read error, because a much larger clone lies one nucleotide away. The genes are TRBV25-1 and TRBJ1-1; tentatively, D is TRBD1 (5 bases). CDR1 and CDR2 from the germline V gene are MGHDK and SYGVNS. There are 13 residues in the CDR3. V shed 3 bases and J shed 7 bases, with 12 bases lying between them. CDR3 coding DNA: TGTGCCAGCAGTGAGCTGGGGCACAGTGAAGCTTTCTTT. Residues: CASSELGHSEAFF. Together with reference TRBV25-1 and TRBJ1-1, the CDR3 gives the full variable domain: EADIYQTPRYLVIGTGKKITLECSQTMGHDKMYWYQQDPGMELHLIHYSYGVNSTEKGDLSSESTVSRIRTEHFPLTLESARPSHTSQYLCASSELGHSEAFFGQGTRLTVV.

Comment on this clonotype: Since the CDR3 does not end with the conserved phenylalanine or tryptophan, this likely comes from a read error. CDR3 residues: CGSRRGRSNQPQHS. CDR3 in DNA: TGTGGCAGCAGAAGGGGACGTAGCAATCAGCCCCAGCATTCT. The chain is built from TRBV28 and TRBJ1-5; the D gene is possibly TRBD1 (5 bases). Germline V gene data show CDR1 as MDHEN and CDR2 as SYDVKM. The CDR3 length is 14 residues.

Remarks on this clonotype: Germline is not matched at one junction end, which may reflect a read error. V and J are TRBV4-1 and TRBJ2-1; 14 bases fit TRBD2. This CDR3 contains 18 residues. Germline-derived CDR1 and CDR2 are MGHRA and YSYEKL. CDR3 in DNA: TGCGTCAGCTGCCAAGCGGGACTAGCGGGGGCGTTAGAAGGAGAGCAGTTCTTC. Its protein product is CVSCQAGLAGALEGEQFF.

Notes on this clonotype: A much larger clone lies one base from this, so it may be a read error. The conserved closing phenylalanine or tryptophan is absent in this CDR3, likely reflecting a read error. This rearrangement joins TRBV28 to TRBJ2-1; TRBD2 matches at 8 bases. The CDR3 loop spans 14 amino acids. V shed 3 bases and J 5 bases; nucleotides not matched to a gene: 3. Germline V gives CDR1 MDHEN, CDR2 SYDVKM. The CDR3 coding sequence is TGTGCCAGCAGTTTTAGCGGGATCGACAATGAGCAGTTCTAC. Amino acids: CASSFSGIDNEQFY.

With respect to this clonotype: Given the absence of the conserved phenylalanine or tryptophan at the CDR3 end, a read error is likely. The V and J genes are TRBV28 and TRBJ1-1; D is uncertain. This CDR3 has 14 amino acids. The germline CDR1 and CDR2 sequences are MDHEN and SYDVKM. V lost 5 bases and J lost 4, with 14 bases in between. DNA for the CDR3: TGTGCCAGCAGTCTAACAGATTCGCTCACTGAAGCTTTCTTG. It specifies CASSLTDSLTEAFL.

Comments on this clonotype: The junction departs from germline at one end; a sequencing error may be responsible. The chain joins TRBV4-1 to TRBJ2-1; D remains ambiguous. The CDR3 runs to 17 residues. Germline V CDR1 and CDR2: MGHRA, YSYEKL. The CDR3 loop is CASSHPTLAAKYNEQFF. The CDR3 coding sequence is TGTGCCAGCAGCCATCCAACCCTGGCAGCAAAGTACAATGAGCAGTTCTTC.

This clonotype has only a few counts. A much larger clone lies one base from this, so it may be a read error. The rearrangement joins TRBV12-3 or TRBV12-4 to TRBJ2-3; the D is unclear. Trimming left V 6 bases short and J 5 bases short, with 9 bases between. This CDR3 contains 12 residues. The CDR3 DNA reads as TGTGCCAGCAGACCCTCCCAAGATACGCAGTATTTT. This translates into CASRPSQDTQYF.

This clonotype has at least ten counts. The J gene is TRBJ2-5, the V gene TRBV2; no reliable D call. Trimming cost V 6 bases and J 5 bases, with 10 bases left between them. There are 12 residues in the CDR3. Germline V gives CDR1 SNHLY, CDR2 FYNNEI. The CDR3 DNA reads TGTGCCAGCAGGCCTATGCCGGAGACCCAGTACTTC. Translating gives CASRPMPETQYF.

V and J are TRBV7-9 and TRBJ2-2; 7 positions agree with TRBD1. Germline V gene sequence: CDR1 SEHNR, CDR2 FQNEAQ (reference sequence). V shed 8 bases and J 4 bases; nucleotides not matched to a gene: 7. The CDR3 has 14 residues. CDR3 loop: CASLTGVSTGELFF. The DNA of the CDR3 is TGTGCCAGCTTAACAGGGGTTTCCACCGGGGAGCTGTTTTTT.

V is TRBV5-8 and J is TRBJ2-1; no firm D call. Germline CDR1 SGHTS, CDR2 YDEGEE. V was clipped by 4 bases and J by 7 bases, with 12 bases between them. CDR3 length: 13 amino acids. CDR3 sequence: CASSPRTRNEQFF. The CDR3 DNA is TGTGCCAGCAGCCCCAGGACGAGGAATGAGCAGTTCTTC. Full variable domain (outside the CDR3, taken from reference TRBV5-8 and TRBJ2-1): EAGVTQSPTHLIKTRGQQATLRCSPISGHTSVYWYQQALGLGLQFLLWYDEGEERNRGNFPPRFSGRQFPNYSSELNVNALELEDSALYLCASSPRTRNEQFFGPGTRLTVL.

A remark on this clonotype: A read error may account for a junction end that differs from germline. The rearrangement uses TRBV6-4 and TRBJ2-3; 13 bases line up with TRBD2. The V gene's germline CDR1 is MRHNA and CDR2 SNTAGT. The CDR3 covers 15 residues. CDR3 in amino acids: CDSSRLAGGSDTQYF. The CDR3 DNA reads as TGTGACAGCAGCCGACTAGCGGGAGGTTCAGATACGCAGTATTTT.

This chain connects TRBV10-3 to TRBJ1-2; no clear D gene. V lost 4 bases and J 4 bases, leaving 10 bases between the germline ends. Germline CDR1 and CDR2: ENHRY and SYGVKD. This CDR3 spans 13 amino acids. The CDR3 DNA follows: TGTGCCATCAGTGGGAGGAGTGGCTATGGCTACACCTTC. It encodes CAISGRSGYGYTF.

CDR3 in DNA: TGTGCCACCAGGAGCGTAGGGGGCAGCAATCAGCCCCAGCATTTT. Its translation: CATRSVGGSNQPQHF. The chain is built from TRBV15 and TRBJ1-5; 7 bases line up with TRBD1. Germline V CDR1 and CDR2: LNHNV, YYDKDF (reference sequence). The junction had 6 bases not matched to a gene; V was cut back by 6 bases and J by 1 base. This CDR3 has 15 amino acids.

About this clonotype itself: The junction departs from germline at one end; a sequencing error may be responsible. The gene calls are TRBV4-2 and TRBJ2-1; either TRBD1 or TRBD2 may supply D (5 bases each). CDR1 and CDR2 (germline): LGHNA, YNFKEQ. The CDR3 contains 15 residues. The CDR3 sequence is CASIQGETDYNEQFF. CDR3 nucleotides: TGTGCCAGCATCCAAGGGGAGACAGACTACAATGAGCAGTTCTTT.

With respect to this clonotype: At one end, the junction sequence differs from germline, possibly due to a read error. The chain is built from TRBV11-3 and TRBJ2-1; D tentatively fits TRBD1 or TRBD2 (5 bases each). This CDR3 spans 15 amino acids. In germline, CDR1 is SGHNT, CDR2 YENEEA. DNA for the CDR3: TGTGCTAGCAGCTTAGATGTGGGGGTCTACAATGAGCAGTTCTTC. This translates into CASSLDVGVYNEQFF.

This clonotype was seen a few times. V gene TRBV5-1 combines with J gene TRBJ1-1, with a weak D call TRBD1 (5 bases). This CDR3 comprises 16 residues. Trimming stripped 4 bases from V and 0 bases from J, with 16 bases between. Germline CDR1 is SGHRS and CDR2 is YFSETQ. The CDR3 DNA sequence: TGCGCCAGCAGCCCCGGACATGGGGATATGAACACTGAAGCTTTCTTT. It specifies CASSPGHGDMNTEAFF.

About this clonotype: One base away lies a much larger clone, so this may be a sequencing read error. The rearrangement uses TRBV4-1 and TRBJ1-5; D is unresolved. Germline-derived CDR1 and CDR2 are MGHRA and YSYEKL. The CDR3 contains 14 residues. Trimming cost V 2 bases and J 5 bases, with 10 bases left between them. The CDR3 is CASSQKPRDQPQHF. CDR3 coding DNA: TGCGCCAGCAGCCAAAAGCCAAGGGATCAGCCCCAGCATTTT.

This clonotype came up once. An end of the junction differs from the germline gene, which may be a read error. The chain carries TRBV28 and TRBJ2-2, with TRBD1 identical over 9 bases. This CDR3 comprises 16 residues. Per germline, CDR1 MDHEN and CDR2 SYDVKM. CDR3 amino acids: CVSSGTGRLRTGELFF. Written as DNA, the CDR3 is TGTGTCAGCAGTGGGACAGGGCGACTAAGGACCGGGGAGCTGTTTTTT.

Comment on this clonotype: This may come from a read error, since a much larger clone is one base off. The V and J genes are TRBV28 and TRBJ2-3; 9 bases are shared with TRBD1. The CDR3 spans 15 residues. Germline values: CDR1 MDHEN, CDR2 SYDVKM. After removal of 5 bases from V and 3 bases from J, the junction contained 6 bases not matched to a gene. The CDR3 coding sequence is TGTGCCAGCAGTAGCCGGACAGGGGTGACAGATACGCAGTATTTT. This encodes CASSSRTGVTDTQYF.

Concerning this clonotype itself: No conserved phenylalanine or tryptophan ends this CDR3, so it is likely a read error. The V call is TRBV29-1, the J call TRBJ1-4; 8 bases are shared with TRBD1. The ends lost 6 bases at V and 6 bases at J; junction bases unmatched: 3. The CDR3 spans 12 residues. Germline V gene lookup returns CDR1 SQVTM and CDR2 ANQGSEA. The DNA for the CDR3 is TGCAGCGTCCCAGGGGGCGATGAAAAACTGTTTTAT. Protein sequence: CSVPGGDEKLFY.

In the case of this clonotype: This could be a read error, since a much larger clone is one nucleotide away. The chain employs TRBV7-9 and TRBJ2-3; tentatively, D is TRBD2 (6 bases). The CDR3 runs 14 residues. CDR1 and CDR2 from the germline V gene are SEHNR and FQNEAQ (reference sequence). CDR3: CASSLGGGTGTQYF. CDR3 in DNA: TGTGCCAGCAGCTTGGGAGGAGGCACAGGTACGCAGTATTTT.

This clonotype showed up many times. This rearrangement joins TRBV12-5 to TRBJ2-1, with no clear D. The CDR3 consists of 11 residues. Germline values: CDR1 LGHNT, CDR2 FRNRAP. Trimming removed 3 bases at V and 3 bases at J, with 0 bases between. The CDR3 nucleotides are TGTGCTAGTGGTTTCTACAATGAGCAGTTCTTC. Translation: CASGFYNEQFF.

About this clonotype: A single base separates this from a much larger clone, so it may be a read error. The rearrangement joins TRBV12-3 or TRBV12-4 to TRBJ2-1, with TRBD2 matching over 14 bases. The CDR3 is 17 amino acids. The CDR3 coding sequence is TGTGCCAGCAGTCTGACTAGCGGGAGGGCCTACTACAAAGAGCAGTTCTTC. Protein sequence: CASSLTSGRAYYKEQFF.

As regards this clonotype: This may arise from a read error, as a much more abundant clone is one base away. J is TRBJ2-1 and V is TRBV28, with D tentatively TRBD2 (6 bases). The germline gives CDR1 MDHEN, CDR2 SYDVKM. The CDR3 has 15 residues. V was clipped by 7 bases and J by 5 bases, with 18 bases between them. The CDR3 sequence is CASIRGGTIDNEQFF. As DNA, the CDR3 is TGTGCCAGCATCAGAGGCGGGACCATTGACAATGAGCAGTTCTTC.